The 19 T cell receptor beta chains presented below share a single source sample, sequenced in a study of CD4 T cells in relation to SARS-CoV-2 and coronaviruses. The unexposed donors gave CD4+ T cells in about 2011-2018, prior to COVID-19. Isolation of CD4+ T cells took place after approximately 10 days in culture. Antigen specificity for these receptors is unknown. Sequencing used immunoSEQ multiplex PCR; TCRdb keeps in-frame clones, though not all of them. The table has 15,000 to 17,000 clones, 76% seen once. The sample consisted of CD4+ T cells from PBMCs, cultured in vitro. The receptor set was obtained from a human donor in good health.

This chain joins TRBV7-8 and TRBJ2-2, with no clear D. Germline CDR1 SGHVS, CDR2 FQNEAQ. V was shortened by 7 bases and J by 1 base, with 7 bases between the two germline ends. There are 13 residues in the CDR3. CDR3 nucleotide sequence: TGTGCCAGCAAGGCCTTGAACACCGGGGAGCTGTTTTTT. It yields the protein CASKALNTGELFF.

The rearrangement joins TRBV28 to TRBJ1-1; no definite D call. The CDR3 spans 16 residues. Germline CDR1 and CDR2: MDHEN and SYDVKM. V shed 6 bases and J shed 3 bases, with 20 bases lying between them. Here the CDR3 reads CASSPIIEIRDTEAFF. CDR3 nucleotides: TGTGCCAGCAGCCCGATTATCGAGATAAGGGACACTGAAGCTTTCTTT.

This rearrangement joins TRBV12-3 or TRBV12-4 to TRBJ2-7, with TRBD2 as a possible D gene (5 bases). Trimming shortened V by 3 bases and J by 4 bases, and 10 bases separated the two germline ends. The CDR3 runs to 13 residues. CDR3 coding DNA: TGTGCCAGCAGTTTTTCCGGGGAGTACGAGCAGTACTTC. Amino acid sequence: CASSFSGEYEQYF.

The chain uses TRBV9 and TRBJ2-3, with TRBD1 as a possible D gene (5 bases). V gave up 0 bases and J gave up 0 bases, with 14 bases separating them. In germline, CDR1 is SGDLS, CDR2 YYNGEE. The CDR3 runs 17 residues. The CDR3 DNA sequence: TGTGCCAGCAGCGTAGTTGGGGCACGCTTCAGCACAGATACGCAGTATTTT. Protein: CASSVVGARFSTDTQYF.

In its sample, this clone was seen a few times. The V gene is TRBV5-1, the J gene TRBJ2-2; D may match TRBD1 or TRBD2 (5 bases each). This CDR3 is built from 15 residues. V shed 3 bases and J shed 3 bases, with 12 bases lying between them. The V gene's germline CDR1 is SGHRS and CDR2 YFSETQ. The CDR3 DNA is TGCGCCAGCAGCTCCCAGGGAGCGGACACCGGGGAGCTGTTTTTT. This encodes CASSSQGADTGELFF.

The CDR3: CASSAQLAGDYNEQFF. DNA for the CDR3: TGTGCCAGCAGTGCGCAACTAGCGGGAGATTACAATGAGCAGTTCTTC. The chain combines TRBV6-1 with TRBJ2-1; TRBD2 aligns across 11 bases. Unmatched junction bases numbered 6, after V lost 4 bases and J lost 4 bases. The germline V gene has CDR1 MNHNS and CDR2 SASEGT. This CDR3 comprises 16 residues.

There are a few counts of this clone. The gene calls are TRBV9 and TRBJ2-1, with 11 bases identical to TRBD2. Germline values: CDR1 SGDLS, CDR2 YYNGEE. The CDR3 has 21 amino acids. V gave up 0 bases and J gave up 0 bases; unmatched junction bases: 14. The chain's CDR3 is CASSVATTSGSRGSSYNEQFF. The CDR3 DNA reads TGTGCCAGCAGCGTAGCTACAACTAGCGGGAGCCGGGGTAGCTCCTACAATGAGCAGTTCTTC.

The genes are TRBV19 and TRBJ2-1; D remains ambiguous. V was trimmed by 7 bases and J by 5 bases, leaving 6 bases between them. This CDR3 spans 11 amino acids. From germline, CDR1 is LNHDA and CDR2 SQIVND (reference sequence). The CDR3 nucleotides are TGTGCCAGTACCCTCCACAATGAGCAGTTCTTC. It codes for CASTLHNEQFF.

J is TRBJ2-2 and V is TRBV30; D is unresolved. The CDR3 extends over 11 amino acids. Germline V gene sequence: CDR1 GTSNPN, CDR2 SVGIG (reference sequence). V dropped 2 bases and J dropped 7 bases, with 5 bases sitting between them. CDR3 loop: CAWSSGGELFF. DNA for the CDR3: TGTGCCTGGAGTTCAGGCGGGGAGCTGTTTTTT.

The chain carries TRBV5-5 and TRBJ2-7, with 7 nucleotides matching TRBD1. Germline CDR1 and CDR2: SGHKS and YYEKEE (reference sequence). V was pared by 4 bases and J by 4 bases, with 8 bases of the junction left unmatched. This CDR3 has 14 amino acids. CDR3 DNA: TGTGCCAGCAGCCGGTTAGACAGGGCATACGAGCAGTACTTC. It translates to CASSRLDRAYEQYF. The full variable domain, in which reference TRBV5-5 and TRBJ2-7 provide the parts outside the CDR3, is DAGVTQSPTHLIKTRGQQVTLRCSPISGHKSVSWYQQVLGQGPQFIFQYYEKEERGRGNFPDRFSARQFPNYSSELNVNALLLGDSALYLCASSRLDRAYEQYFGPGTRLTVT.

The chain links TRBV18 to TRBJ2-7; D is undetermined. CDR3 length equals 13 residues. Trimming cost V 3 bases and J 5 bases, with 11 bases left between them. The germline CDR1 and CDR2 sequences are KGHSH and LQKENI. The CDR3 nucleotides read TGTGCCAGCTCACCCCAGGATGAGAACGAGCAGTACTTC. Translating gives CASSPQDENEQYF.

The chain employs TRBV7-3 and TRBJ2-1; a weak D match, TRBD2 (6 bases). This CDR3 contains 13 residues. Per germline, CDR1 SGHTA and CDR2 FQGTGA. Trimming took off 5 bases at V and 9 bases at J, with 14 bases between the two ends. The CDR3 coding sequence is TGTGCCAGCAGCCCCGAGGCGGGACGTGAGCAGTTCTTC. Protein product: CASSPEAGREQFF. The whole variable domain, filled in from reference TRBV7-3 and TRBJ2-1, reads GAGVSQTPSNKVTEKGKYVELRCDPISGHTALYWYRQSLGQGPEFLIYFQGTGAADDSGLPNDRFFAVRPEGSVSTLKIQRTERGDSAVYLCASSPEAGREQFFGPGTRLTVL.

V and J are TRBV10-2 and TRBJ1-1; D not resolved. V lost 7 bases and J lost 3, with 12 bases in between. Germline CDR1 WSHSY, CDR2 SAAADI. This CDR3 comprises 13 residues. The DNA for the CDR3 is TGCGCCAGCACTTGGGGTGGGGACACTGAAGCTTTCTTT. This sequence encodes CASTWGGDTEAFF.

The chain joins TRBV4-2 to TRBJ2-1, with 8 nucleotides matching TRBD2. The CDR3 sequence is 17 residues long. In germline, CDR1 is LGHNA, CDR2 YNFKEQ. V shed 0 bases and J 0 bases; nucleotides not matched to a gene: 4. CDR3 DNA sequence: TGTGCCAGCAGCCAAGAGGGTACTAGCGGCTCCTACAATGAGCAGTTCTTC. This codes for CASSQEGTSGSYNEQFF.

The chain has TRBV5-4 and TRBJ2-1; D remains ambiguous. V was pared by 7 bases and J by 0 bases, with 11 bases between. This CDR3 contains 14 residues. Per the germline V gene, CDR1 is SGHNT and CDR2 is YYREEE (reference sequence). This chain's CDR3 is CASGISHSYNEQFF. The CDR3 DNA reads TGTGCCAGCGGGATATCTCACTCCTACAATGAGCAGTTCTTC.

This clone was observed a handful of times. V is TRBV24-1 and J is TRBJ1-5; 7 positions agree with TRBD1. This CDR3 is 14 amino acids long. Germline V gives CDR1 KGHDR, CDR2 SFDVKD. J lost 7 bases, V lost 4 bases, and 6 bases had no gene match. CDR3 protein: CATSEEGGEQPQHF. The CDR3 bases are TGTGCCACCAGTGAAGAAGGGGGCGAGCAGCCCCAGCATTTT.

The chain joins TRBV5-1 to TRBJ1-3; 9 nucleotides agree with TRBD1. Germline lookup yields CDR1 SGHRS and CDR2 YFSETQ. This CDR3 contains 16 residues. The junction had 7 bases not matched to a gene; V was cut back by 0 bases and J by 6 bases. The CDR3 sequence is CASSLAPGQGKNTIYF. The DNA of the CDR3 is TGCGCCAGCAGCTTGGCCCCGGGACAGGGTAAAAACACCATATATTTT.

The gene calls are TRBV2 and TRBJ1-2, with D uncertain. V shed 4 bases and J shed 1 base, with 10 bases lying between them. The CDR3 spans 14 residues. Germline CDR1 reads SNHLY; CDR2 reads FYNNEI. The CDR3: CASSGAVNNYGYTF. CDR3 bases: TGTGCCAGCAGTGGGGCAGTTAATAACTATGGCTACACCTTC.

The genes are TRBV9 and TRBJ1-3, with D maybe TRBD1 (5 bases). This CDR3 comprises 17 residues. V shed 0 bases and J shed 0 bases, with 13 bases lying between them. Germline-derived CDR1 and CDR2 are SGDLS and YYNGEE. The CDR3 region has the DNA TGTGCCAGCAGCGTAGGGCCAATGGGGGGCTCTGGAAACACCATATATTTT. Its protein product is CASSVGPMGGSGNTIYF.